The sequence of this T cell receptor beta chain was determined in a study of blood T cell repertoires in COVID-19. Study as a whole: Samples taken during acute and convalescent COVID-19 were collected in the United States, Italy and Spain. Sources were T cells, B-cell-depleted T cells, or PBMCs; the material itself was cDNA or gDNA.

Per the study methods: Estimated nucleated cell counts came from reference gene primer amplification. Sequencing was performed with immunoSEQ multiplex PCR; in TCRdb, only in-frame clones are kept and a portion is missing. The V and J calls and clone size were taken over from that table, and D and trimming were inferred from the DNA. The sample has approximately 70,000 clones; roughly 91% are singletons. The V gene end was trimmed by 3 bases and the J gene end by 9 bases; junction bases not matched to a gene: 4. Germline CDR1 reads KGHSH; CDR2 reads LQKENI. The CDR3 is 13 residues long. The sequence was collected from a human donor in a cohort sampled during active COVID-19. V gene TRBV18 combines with J gene TRBJ2-1; TRBD1 aligns across 8 bases. The sample consisted of peripheral blood. The CDR3 DNA reads as TGTGCCAGCTCACCGGACAGGGAGAGTGAGCAGTTCTTC. It specifies CASSPDRESEQFF.